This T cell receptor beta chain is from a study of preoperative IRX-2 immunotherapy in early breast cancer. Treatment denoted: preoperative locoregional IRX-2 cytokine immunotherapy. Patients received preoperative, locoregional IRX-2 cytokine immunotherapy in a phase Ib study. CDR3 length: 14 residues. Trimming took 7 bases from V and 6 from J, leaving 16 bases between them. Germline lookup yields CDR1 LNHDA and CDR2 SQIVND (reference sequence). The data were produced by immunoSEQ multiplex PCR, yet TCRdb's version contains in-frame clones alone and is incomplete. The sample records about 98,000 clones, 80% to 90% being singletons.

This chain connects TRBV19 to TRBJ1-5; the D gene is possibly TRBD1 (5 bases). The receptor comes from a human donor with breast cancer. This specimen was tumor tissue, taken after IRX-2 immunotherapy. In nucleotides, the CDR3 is TGTGCCAGTACTTTCAGGGAGTCGGGTCAGCCCCAGCATTTT. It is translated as CASTFRESGQPQHF.